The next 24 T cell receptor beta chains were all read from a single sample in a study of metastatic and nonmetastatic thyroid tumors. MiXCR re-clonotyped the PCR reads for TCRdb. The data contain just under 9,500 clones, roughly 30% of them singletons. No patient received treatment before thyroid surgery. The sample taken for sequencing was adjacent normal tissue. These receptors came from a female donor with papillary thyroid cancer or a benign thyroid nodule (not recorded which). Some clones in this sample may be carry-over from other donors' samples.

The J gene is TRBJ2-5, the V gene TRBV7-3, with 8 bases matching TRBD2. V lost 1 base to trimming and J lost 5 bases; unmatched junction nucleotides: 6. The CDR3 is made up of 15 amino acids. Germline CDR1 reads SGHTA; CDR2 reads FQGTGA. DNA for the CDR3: TGTGCCAGCAGCTTAATGGCGGGGGGTTGTGAGACCCAGTACTTC. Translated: CASSLMAGGCETQYF.

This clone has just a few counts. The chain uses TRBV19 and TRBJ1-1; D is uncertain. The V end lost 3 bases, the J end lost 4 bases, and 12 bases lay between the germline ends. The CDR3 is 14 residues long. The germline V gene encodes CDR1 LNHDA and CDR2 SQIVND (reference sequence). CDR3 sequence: CASSMTVPPTEAFF. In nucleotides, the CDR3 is TGTGCCAGTAGTATGACTGTCCCTCCCACTGAAGCTTTCTTT. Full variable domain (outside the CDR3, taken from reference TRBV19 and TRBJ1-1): DGGITQSPKYLFRKEGQNVTLSCEQNLNHDAMYWYRQDPGQGLRLIYYSQIVNDFQKGDIAEGYSVSREKKESFPLTVTSAQKNPTAFYLCASSMTVPPTEAFFGQGTRLTVV.

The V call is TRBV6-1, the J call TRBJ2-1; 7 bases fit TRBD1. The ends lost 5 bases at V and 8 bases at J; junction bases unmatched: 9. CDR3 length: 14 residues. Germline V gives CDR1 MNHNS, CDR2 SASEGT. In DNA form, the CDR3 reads TGTGCCAGCAGTCCCTCGACAGGGTGCCATGAGCAGTTCTTC. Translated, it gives CASSPSTGCHEQFF.

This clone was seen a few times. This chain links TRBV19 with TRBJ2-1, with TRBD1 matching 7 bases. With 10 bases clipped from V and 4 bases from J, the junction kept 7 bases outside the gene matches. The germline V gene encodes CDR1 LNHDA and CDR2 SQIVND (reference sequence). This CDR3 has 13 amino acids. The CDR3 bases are TGTGCCACTACTGTGGGACAGTACAATGAGCAGTTCTTC. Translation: CATTVGQYNEQFF.

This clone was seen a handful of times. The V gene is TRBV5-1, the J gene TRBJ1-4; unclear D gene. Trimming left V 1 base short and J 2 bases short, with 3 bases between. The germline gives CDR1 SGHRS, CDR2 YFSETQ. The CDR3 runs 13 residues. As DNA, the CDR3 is TGCGCCAGCAGCTTGCCGACTAATGAAAAACTGTTTTTT. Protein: CASSLPTNEKLFF.

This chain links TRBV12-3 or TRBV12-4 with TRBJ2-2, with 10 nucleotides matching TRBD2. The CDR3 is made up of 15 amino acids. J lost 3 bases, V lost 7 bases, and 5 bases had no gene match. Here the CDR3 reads CASKLAGGDTGELFF. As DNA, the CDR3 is TGTGCCAGCAAGTTAGCGGGGGGCGACACCGGGGAGCTGTTTTTT.

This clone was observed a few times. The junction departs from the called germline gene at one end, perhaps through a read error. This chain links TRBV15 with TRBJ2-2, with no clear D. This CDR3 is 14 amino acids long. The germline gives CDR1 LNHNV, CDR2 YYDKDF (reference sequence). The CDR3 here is CASSVTRYTGELFF. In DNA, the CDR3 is TGTGCCTCCAGTGTGACACGCTACACCGGGGAGCTGTTTTTT.

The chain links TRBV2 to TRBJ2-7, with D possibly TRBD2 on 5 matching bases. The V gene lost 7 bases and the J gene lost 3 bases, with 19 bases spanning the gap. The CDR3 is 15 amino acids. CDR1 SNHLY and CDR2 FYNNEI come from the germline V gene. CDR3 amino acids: CASNSDRDRIYEQYF. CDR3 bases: TGTGCCAGCAATTCAGACCGGGATAGGATCTACGAGCAGTACTTC.

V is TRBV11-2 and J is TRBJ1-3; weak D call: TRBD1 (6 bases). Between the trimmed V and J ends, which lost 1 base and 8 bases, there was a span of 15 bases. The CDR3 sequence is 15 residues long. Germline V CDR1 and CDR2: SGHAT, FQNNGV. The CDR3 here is CASSLASGGGYTIYF. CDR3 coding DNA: TGTGCCAGCAGCTTAGCCTCGGGAGGGGGATACACCATATATTTT.

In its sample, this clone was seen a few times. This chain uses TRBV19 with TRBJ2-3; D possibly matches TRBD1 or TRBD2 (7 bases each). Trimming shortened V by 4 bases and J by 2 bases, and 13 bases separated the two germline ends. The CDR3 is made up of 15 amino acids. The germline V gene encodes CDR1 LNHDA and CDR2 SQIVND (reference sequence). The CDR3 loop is CASSNQGGSTDTQYF. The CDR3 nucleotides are TGTGCCAGTAGTAATCAGGGGGGGTCCACAGATACGCAGTATTTT.

The CDR3 spells CASSYAGVEEKLFF. CDR3 bases: TGTGCCAGCAGTTACGCGGGCGTGGAAGAAAAACTGTTTTTT. The chain couples TRBV27 to TRBJ1-4; D gene ambiguous. The germline V gene encodes CDR1 MNHEY and CDR2 SMNVEV (reference sequence). The CDR3 runs 14 residues. V was shortened by 4 bases and J by 8 bases, with 14 bases between the two germline ends.

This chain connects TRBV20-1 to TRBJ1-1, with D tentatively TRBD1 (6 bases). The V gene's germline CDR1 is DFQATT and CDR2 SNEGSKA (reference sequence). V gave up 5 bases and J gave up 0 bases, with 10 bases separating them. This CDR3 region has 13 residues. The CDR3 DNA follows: TGCAGTGCTCGGCGGGACATGAACACTGAAGCTTTCTTT. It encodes CSARRDMNTEAFF.

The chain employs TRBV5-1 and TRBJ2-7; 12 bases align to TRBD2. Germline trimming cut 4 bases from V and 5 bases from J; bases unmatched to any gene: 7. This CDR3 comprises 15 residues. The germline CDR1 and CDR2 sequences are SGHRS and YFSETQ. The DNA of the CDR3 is TGCGCCAGCAGCCTAGCGGGAGGGCCGAGGAACGAGCAGTACTTC. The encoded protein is CASSLAGGPRNEQYF.

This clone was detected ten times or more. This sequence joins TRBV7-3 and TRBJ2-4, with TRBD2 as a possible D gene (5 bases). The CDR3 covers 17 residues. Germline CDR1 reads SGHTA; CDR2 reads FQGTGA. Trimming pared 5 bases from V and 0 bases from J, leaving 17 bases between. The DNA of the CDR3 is TGTGCCAGCAGCCCGGGAAGGCGGTTTCTAGCCAAAAACATTCAGTACTTC. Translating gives CASSPGRRFLAKNIQYF. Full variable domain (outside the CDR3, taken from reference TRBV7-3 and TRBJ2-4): GAGVSQTPSNKVTEKGKYVELRCDPISGHTALYWYRQSLGQGPEFLIYFQGTGAADDSGLPNDRFFAVRPEGSVSTLKIQRTERGDSAVYLCASSPGRRFLAKNIQYFGAGTRLSVL.

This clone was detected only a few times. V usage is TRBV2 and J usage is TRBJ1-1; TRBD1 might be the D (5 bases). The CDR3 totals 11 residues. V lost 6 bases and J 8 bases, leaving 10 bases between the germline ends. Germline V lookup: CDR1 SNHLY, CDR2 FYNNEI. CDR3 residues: CASRPDSEAFF. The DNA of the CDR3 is TGTGCCAGCAGACCTGACAGCGAAGCTTTCTTT.

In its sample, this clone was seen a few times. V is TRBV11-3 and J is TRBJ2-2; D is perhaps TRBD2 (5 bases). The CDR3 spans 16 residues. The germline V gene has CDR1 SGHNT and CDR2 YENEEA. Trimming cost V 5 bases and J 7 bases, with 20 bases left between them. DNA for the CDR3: TGTGCCAGCAGCCCCTCTTTTAGGGAGTACGGCGGGGAGCTGTTTTTT. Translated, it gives CASSPSFREYGGELFF.

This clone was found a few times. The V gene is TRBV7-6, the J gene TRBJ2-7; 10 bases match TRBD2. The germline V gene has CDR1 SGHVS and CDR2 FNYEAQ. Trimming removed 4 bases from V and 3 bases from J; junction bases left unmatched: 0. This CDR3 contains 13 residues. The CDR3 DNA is TGTGCCAGCAGCTCTAGCGGGAGCTACGAGCAGTACTTC. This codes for CASSSSGSYEQYF.

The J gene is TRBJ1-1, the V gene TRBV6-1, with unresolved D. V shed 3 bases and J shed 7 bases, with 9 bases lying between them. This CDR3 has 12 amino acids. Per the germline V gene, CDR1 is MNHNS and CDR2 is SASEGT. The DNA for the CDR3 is TGTGCCAGCAGTGAGACCGGAATTGAAGCTTTCTTT. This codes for CASSETGIEAFF.

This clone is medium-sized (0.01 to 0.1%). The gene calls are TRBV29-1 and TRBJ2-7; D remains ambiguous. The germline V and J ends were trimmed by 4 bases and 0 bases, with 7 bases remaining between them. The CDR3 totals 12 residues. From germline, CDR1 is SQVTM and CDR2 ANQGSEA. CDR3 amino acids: CSVVNSSYEQYF. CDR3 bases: TGCAGCGTTGTTAACAGCTCCTACGAGCAGTACTTC.

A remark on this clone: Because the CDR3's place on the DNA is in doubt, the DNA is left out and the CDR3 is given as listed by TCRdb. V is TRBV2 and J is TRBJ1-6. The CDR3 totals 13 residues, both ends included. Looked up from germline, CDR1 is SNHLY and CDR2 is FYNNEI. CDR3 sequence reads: CASILAYNSPLHF.

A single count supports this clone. The chain's CDR3 is CASSATGTLNSPLHF. CDR3 sequence (DNA): TGTGCCAGCAGCGCAACTGGGACACTTAATTCACCCCTCCACTTT. J is TRBJ1-6 and V is TRBV7-2; D perhaps matches TRBD1 (6 bases). The CDR3 is 15 residues long. V was cut by 5 bases and J by 6 bases, with 14 bases left in between. Germline lookup yields CDR1 SGHTA and CDR2 FQGNSA.

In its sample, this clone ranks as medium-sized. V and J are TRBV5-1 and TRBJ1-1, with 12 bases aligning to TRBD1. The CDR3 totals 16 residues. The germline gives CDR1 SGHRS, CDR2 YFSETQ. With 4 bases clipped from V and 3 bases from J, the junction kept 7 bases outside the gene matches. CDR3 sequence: CASSPQGQGADTEAFF. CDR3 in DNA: TGCGCCAGCAGCCCCCAGGGACAGGGGGCGGACACTGAAGCTTTCTTT.

CDR3 in amino acids: CAWSDYLGAYEQYF. In DNA form, the CDR3 reads TGTGCCTGGAGTGACTACCTAGGGGCATACGAGCAGTACTTC. V gene TRBV30 combines with J gene TRBJ2-7; D is possibly TRBD1 (5 bases). The CDR3 covers 14 residues. V was trimmed by 1 base and J by 4 bases, leaving 14 bases between them. Germline CDR1 GTSNPN, CDR2 SVGIG (reference sequence).

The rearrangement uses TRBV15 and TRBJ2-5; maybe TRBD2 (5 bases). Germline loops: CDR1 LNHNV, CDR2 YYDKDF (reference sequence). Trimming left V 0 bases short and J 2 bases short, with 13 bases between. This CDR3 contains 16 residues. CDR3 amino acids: CATSRDRSRDQETQYF. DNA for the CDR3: TGTGCCACCAGCAGAGACAGATCCCGGGATCAAGAGACCCAGTACTTC.